Sequencing of this T cell receptor beta chain was carried out in a study of shared clonotypes between healthy human individuals. Study-wide background: Plates per donor: three CD4 naive, three CD4 memory, two CD8 naive, one CD8 memory.

Template for every sorted-subset replicate PCR totaled around 200 ng DNA, tens of thousands of T cell genomes. Data came from immunoSEQ multiplex PCR; TCRdb stores just in-frame clones and leaves some out. The sample includes approximately 1,000,000 clones, approximately 80% seen only once; the top ten take about 0.52%. Details on this clone: Its cognate antigen is unknown.

Study results and caveats: Represented diversity (both genetic and exposure-history) was limited by the small number of donors. The study's rarefaction showed incomplete sorted-subset sequencing despite large depth.

The TCR sequence derives from a man aged 18 to 30 in good health. Some clones in this sample may be carry-over from other donors' samples. Sequencing was carried out using memory CD4+ T cells from PBMCs. The subset here: CD45RA-negative fraction.

The chain's CDR3 is CASRQQGWGEQYF. As DNA, the CDR3 is TGTGCCAGCAGACAACAGGGATGGGGCGAGCAGTACTTC. The chain joins TRBV28 to TRBJ2-7, with D maybe TRBD1 (6 bases). This CDR3 has 13 residues. Germline V gene sequence: CDR1 MDHEN, CDR2 SYDVKM. V was clipped by 6 bases and J by 6 bases, with 15 bases between them.